The 32 T cell receptor beta chains below come from one sample, sequenced in a study of shared clonotypes between healthy human individuals. It was CD45RO-negative cells, positively selected for CCR7, that made up naive CD8 cells, with terminally differentiated effector memory CD45RA+ cells excluded. TCRdb's table, derived via immunoSEQ multiplex PCR, lists solely in-frame clones and lacks some. The sample gives 650,000 to 800,000 clones, about 90% of which show up once; 24% is in the top ten. Sequencing input: naive CD8+ T cells sorted from blood. Every receptor here comes from a man aged 25 to 45 in good health.

V is TRBV11-3 and J is TRBJ2-5, with D possibly being TRBD2 (5 bases). Per germline, CDR1 SGHNT and CDR2 YENEEA. Trimming left V 1 base short and J 3 bases short, with 15 bases between. This CDR3 spans 16 amino acids. The DNA of the CDR3 is TGTGCCAGCAGCTTAGGTTGGACTGTTGCTAAAGAGACCCAGTACTTC. This encodes CASSLGWTVAKETQYF.

V usage is TRBV19 and J usage is TRBJ1-2; the match to TRBD1 covers 9 bases. The CDR3 loop spans 16 amino acids. Losses at the gene ends were 7 bases for V and 6 bases for J; bases not matched to a gene: 15. Germline assignment: CDR1 LNHDA and CDR2 SQIVND (reference sequence). The CDR3 coding sequence is TGTGCCAGTATCCCCCTCCCGGGACAGGGAATGAATGGCTACACCTTC. Its protein product is CASIPLPGQGMNGYTF.

The chain carries TRBV7-9 and TRBJ2-3; D gene ambiguous. The CDR3 spans 12 residues. CDR1 is SEHNR, CDR2 FQNEAQ, per germline (reference sequence). The V end lost 3 bases, the J end lost 3 bases, and 4 bases lay between the germline ends. The DNA for the CDR3 is TGTGCCAGCAGCTTCGTAACAGATACGCAGTATTTT. Amino acid sequence: CASSFVTDTQYF.

The gene calls are TRBV10-1 and TRBJ2-1; 12 bases map to TRBD1. The V gene's germline CDR1 is WNHNN and CDR2 SYGVQD (reference sequence). The length of the CDR3 is 18 residues. J gave up 4 bases and V 3 bases, and 10 bases lay outside the gene matches. CDR3 region: CASSDHPGTGGLYNEQFF. CDR3 DNA: TGCGCCAGCAGTGACCACCCCGGGACAGGGGGCTTGTACAATGAGCAGTTCTTC.

The rearrangement joins TRBV28 to TRBJ2-1; D not certain. Between the trimmed V and J ends, which lost 5 bases and 6 bases, there was a span of 11 bases. CDR1 and CDR2 from the germline V gene are MDHEN and SYDVKM. The CDR3 extends over 13 amino acids. The DNA for the CDR3 is TGTGCCAGCAGTCCCGGGCCCTTCAATGAGCAGTTCTTC. Encoded protein: CASSPGPFNEQFF.

The V and J genes are TRBV5-1 and TRBJ2-7; D possibly corresponds to TRBD2 (6 bases). In germline, CDR1 is SGHRS, CDR2 YFSETQ. The germline V and J ends were trimmed by 4 bases and 6 bases, with 14 bases remaining between them. The CDR3 has 13 amino acids. The CDR3 is CASSSTSSPEQYF. CDR3 DNA sequence: TGCGCCAGCAGCAGCACTAGCTCCCCCGAGCAGTACTTC. The entire variable domain, with the rest obtained from reference TRBV5-1 and TRBJ2-7, is as follows: KAGVTQTPRYLIKTRGQQVTLSCSPISGHRSVSWYQQTPGQGLQFLFEYFSETQRNKGNFPGRFSGRQFSNSRSEMNVSTLELGDSALYLCASSSTSSPEQYFGPGTRLTVT.

The CDR3 here is CASSFPSSSTDTQYF. In DNA form, the CDR3 reads TGTGCCAGCAGCTTTCCGAGTTCTAGCACAGATACGCAGTATTTT. The chain carries TRBV5-5 and TRBJ2-3, with no clear D. Trimming took 2 bases from V and 0 from J, leaving 10 bases between them. Germline V gives CDR1 SGHKS, CDR2 YYEKEE (reference sequence). The CDR3 sequence is 15 residues long.

The V gene is TRBV25-1, the J gene TRBJ2-2, with 10 bases that match TRBD1. V was clipped by 1 base and J by 2 bases; unmatched bases: 7. The V gene's germline CDR1 is MGHDK and CDR2 SYGVNS. This CDR3 has 18 amino acids. The CDR3 sequence: CASSESPGQGSNTGELFF. The CDR3 DNA is TGTGCCAGCAGTGAATCCCCGGGACAGGGGTCAAACACCGGGGAGCTGTTTTTT.

The chain has TRBV25-1 and TRBJ1-1; D is perhaps TRBD1 (6 bases). Germline V CDR1 and CDR2: MGHDK, SYGVNS. The germline V and J ends were trimmed by 2 bases and 3 bases, with 13 bases remaining between them. CDR3 length: 15 residues. The CDR3 region is CASSETTGSDTEAFF. The CDR3 region has the DNA TGTGCCAGCAGTGAAACGACAGGCTCGGACACTGAAGCTTTCTTT.

This clone was picked up one time. This chain links TRBV9 with TRBJ1-1; TRBD1 is a possible D gene (6 bases). This CDR3 comprises 17 residues. V was cut by 0 bases and J by 4 bases, with 19 bases left in between. Looked up from germline, CDR1 is SGDLS and CDR2 is YYNGEE. The CDR3 reads CASSVGSGAGVGTEAFF. In nucleotides, the CDR3 is TGTGCCAGCAGCGTAGGGTCGGGGGCCGGCGTGGGCACTGAAGCTTTCTTT.

A note on this clone: Mismatch with germline at one junction end may stem from a read error. This sequence joins TRBV7-7 and TRBJ2-4; D is unresolved. The CDR3 has 16 amino acids. Looked up from germline, CDR1 is SSHAT and CDR2 is FNYEAQ (reference sequence). The DNA of the CDR3 is TGTGCTAGCAGCTTACCCCGGAGATCATGCGAAAACATTCAGTACTTC. Translating it yields CASSLPRRSCENIQYF.

The chain carries TRBV30 and TRBJ2-1; 8 bases map to TRBD2. CDR1 and CDR2 from the germline V gene are GTSNPN and SVGIG (reference sequence). This CDR3 contains 11 residues. Trimming at V came to 5 bases and at J to 15 bases, leaving 9 bases not matched to a gene. CDR3 loop: CAWGQAGDRFF. CDR3 DNA sequence: TGTGCCTGGGGGCAAGCGGGAGACCGGTTCTTC.

Turning to this clone: The junction and the germline gene differ at one end; a read error may be behind it. The chain is built from TRBV4-1 and TRBJ2-7; TRBD1 matches at 11 bases. The CDR3 has 18 residues. Germline CDR1 is MGHRA and CDR2 is YSYEKL. In DNA form, the CDR3 reads TGCGCCAGCACCCAACTTTTCGGGACAGGGGGTGCTCACTACGAGCAGTACTTC. It translates to CASTQLFGTGGAHYEQYF.

The chain couples TRBV29-1 to TRBJ2-3; TRBD2 is a possible D gene (6 bases). Trimming took off 1 base at V and 6 bases at J, with 14 bases between the two ends. CDR1 is SQVTM, CDR2 ANQGSEA, per germline. The CDR3 extends over 14 amino acids. CDR3 nucleotide sequence: TGCAGCGTTGAAGTTCGGGGGTTAGGGGATACGCAGTATTTT. This sequence encodes CSVEVRGLGDTQYF.

Only one count was recorded for this clone. This chain joins TRBV14 and TRBJ2-7, with 10 bases lining up with TRBD2. The CDR3 loop spans 18 amino acids. The junction had 10 bases not matched to a gene; V was cut back by 1 base and J by 1 base. The germline V gene has CDR1 SGHDN and CDR2 FVKESK. CDR3: CASSQAGPLAGASYEQYF. In DNA, the CDR3 is TGTGCCAGCAGCCAAGCCGGACCCCTAGCGGGAGCTTCCTACGAGCAGTACTTC.

The CDR3, as DNA: TGTGCCAGCTCACCCAGGTTTAACCAGCCCCAGCATTTT. Its translation is CASSPRFNQPQHF. V is TRBV18 and J is TRBJ1-5; D is uncertain. There are 13 residues in the CDR3. Germline assignment: CDR1 KGHSH and CDR2 LQKENI. V lost 3 bases and J lost 7, with 10 bases in between.

The chain joins TRBV7-9 to TRBJ2-5; D unclear. Germline-derived CDR1 and CDR2 are SEHNR and FQNEAQ (reference sequence). The V and J ends lost 5 bases and 5 bases respectively, with 12 bases between them. This CDR3 region has 13 residues. As DNA, the CDR3 is TGTGCCAGCAGCACTTCAACGCCTGAGACCCAGTACTTC. Encoded protein: CASSTSTPETQYF. Complete variable domain (other parts from reference TRBV7-9 and TRBJ2-5): DTGVSQNPRHKITKRGQNVTFRCDPISEHNRLYWYRQTLGQGPEFLTYFQNEAQLEKSRLLSDRFSAERPKGSFSTLEIQRTEQGDSAMYLCASSTSTPETQYFGPGTRLLVL.

The chain uses TRBV28 and TRBJ2-5, with D perhaps TRBD1 (8 bases). There are 17 residues in the CDR3. V was cut by 4 bases and J by 0 bases, with 18 bases left in between. Per the germline V gene, CDR1 is MDHEN and CDR2 is SYDVKM. The CDR3 here is CASSWDTGGEDQETQYF. In nucleotides, the CDR3 is TGTGCCAGCAGTTGGGATACAGGGGGGGAGGACCAAGAGACCCAGTACTTC.

This clone was detected only once. The CDR3 region is CASAPGVGAEAFF. The CDR3 nucleotides are TGTGCCAGCGCCCCAGGGGTCGGCGCTGAAGCTTTCTTT. This chain joins TRBV9 and TRBJ1-1; maybe TRBD1 (6 bases). Germline V gene data show CDR1 as SGDLS and CDR2 as YYNGEE. The CDR3 length is 13 residues. Between the trimmed V and J ends, which lost 7 bases and 6 bases, there was a span of 16 bases. Filled out from reference TRBV9 and TRBJ1-1, the complete variable domain reads DSGVTQTPKHLITATGQRVTLRCSPRSGDLSVYWYQQSLDQGLQFLIQYYNGEERAKGNILERFSAQQFPDLHSELNLSSLELGDSALYFCASAPGVGAEAFFGQGTRLTVV.

The chain joins TRBV4-1 to TRBJ1-4, with a tentative D call TRBD1 (6 bases). The germline V and J ends were trimmed by 4 bases and 8 bases, with 17 bases remaining between them. This CDR3 region has 15 residues. Germline-derived CDR1 and CDR2 are MGHRA and YSYEKL. The CDR3 protein is CASSLTGDTFEKLFF. Here the CDR3 DNA reads TGCGCCAGCAGCCTGACCGGGGACACCTTCGAAAAACTGTTTTTT.

This clone was seen repeatedly, ten times or more. Other DNA sequences in the same sample also yield this CDR3. The chain has TRBV6-5 and TRBJ2-7, with TRBD1 matching over 9 bases. CDR1 is MNHEY, CDR2 SVGAGI, per germline. Trimming removed 5 bases from V and 3 bases from J; junction bases left unmatched: 5. There are 14 residues in the CDR3. CDR3 sequence: CASSASTGGYEQYF. The CDR3 DNA reads as TGTGCCAGCAGTGCCTCGACAGGGGGCTACGAGCAGTACTTC.

The chain carries TRBV29-1 and TRBJ2-3, with 9 bases identical to TRBD2. Germline V lookup: CDR1 SQVTM, CDR2 ANQGSEA. V gave up 3 bases and J gave up 3 bases; unmatched junction bases: 1. The CDR3 runs to 13 residues. CDR3 region: CSVETSGTDTQYF. The CDR3 DNA reads as TGCAGCGTTGAGACTAGCGGAACAGATACGCAGTATTTT.

The chain links TRBV28 to TRBJ2-1, with 8 bases fitting TRBD1. The V gene's germline CDR1 is MDHEN and CDR2 SYDVKM. The ends lost 1 base at V and 5 bases at J; junction bases unmatched: 10. This CDR3 has 17 amino acids. As DNA, the CDR3 is TGTGCCAGCAGTTTATTTGGGGACAGGCCATTGAACAATGAGCAGTTCTTC. This sequence encodes CASSLFGDRPLNNEQFF.

The rearrangement joins TRBV6-1 to TRBJ2-7; TRBD1 matches 7 bases. This CDR3 has 14 residues. The germline CDR1 and CDR2 sequences are MNHNS and SASEGT. The CDR3 DNA follows: TGTGCCAGCAGTGAAGGACCCCTCGACTGGACAGGTCTCGTC. Residues: CASSEGPLDWTGLV.

This chain connects TRBV7-3 to TRBJ2-1; no clear D gene. Trimming removed 1 base from V and 0 bases from J, with 10 bases in between. This CDR3 is 16 amino acids long. The V gene's germline CDR1 is SGHTA and CDR2 FQGTGA. The CDR3 nucleotides are TGTGCCAGCAGCTTAAGTGTGGCTAGCTCCTACAATGAGCAGTTCTTC. This codes for CASSLSVASSYNEQFF.

The chain has TRBV15 and TRBJ2-2, with TRBD2 matching over 10 bases. There are 21 residues in the CDR3. With 1 base clipped from V and 1 base from J, the junction kept 15 bases outside the gene matches. Germline assignment: CDR1 LNHNV and CDR2 YYDKDF (reference sequence). DNA of the CDR3: TGTGCCACCAGCAGAGTGGCCGTGGGGCTAGCGGGAGAGATGAACACCGGGGAGCTGTTTTTT. This gives the protein CATSRVAVGLAGEMNTGELFF.

The J gene is TRBJ1-5, the V gene TRBV27; D is perhaps TRBD1 (5 bases). V was cut by 7 bases and J by 3 bases, with 13 bases left in between. The CDR3 loop spans 14 amino acids. The germline gives CDR1 MNHEY, CDR2 SMNVEV (reference sequence). The CDR3 DNA sequence: TGTGCCAGCAACCCCCGACAGACCAATCAGCCCCAGCATTTT. Translated: CASNPRQTNQPQHF.

The V gene is TRBV9, the J gene TRBJ1-2, with D possibly being TRBD1 (5 bases). V shed 3 bases and J shed 8 bases, with 14 bases lying between them. CDR3 length: 13 residues. Germline assignment: CDR1 SGDLS and CDR2 YYNGEE. CDR3 DNA: TGTGCCAGCAGCGGATGGGACGGACGGGGCTACACCTTC. It codes for CASSGWDGRGYTF.

The V call is TRBV30, the J call TRBJ2-5; no clear D. The assigned J gene may be wrong: the sequence end matches TRBJ2-7 better. This CDR3 is built from 15 residues. CDR1 is GTSNPN and CDR2 is SVGIG in the germline V gene (reference sequence). CDR3 DNA: TGTGCCTGGAGCCCTTGGCCACCCTCCTCATACGAGCAGTACTTC. Translated: CAWSPWPPSSYEQYF.

The rearrangement uses TRBV9 and TRBJ2-5; D is undetermined. V was shortened by 0 bases and J by 2 bases, with 11 bases between the two germline ends. This CDR3 spans 15 amino acids. Germline V gene lookup returns CDR1 SGDLS and CDR2 YYNGEE. CDR3 protein: CASSVDGRRQETQYF. The CDR3 DNA is TGTGCCAGCAGCGTAGATGGGCGGCGACAAGAGACCCAGTACTTC.

The chain carries TRBV29-1 and TRBJ2-7; 11 bases agree with TRBD2. CDR1 and CDR2 from the germline V gene are SQVTM and ANQGSEA. Trimming at V came to 1 base and at J to 2 bases, leaving 7 bases not matched to a gene. CDR3 length: 16 amino acids. The DNA for the CDR3 is TGCAGCGTTGAAGGCCTCCCGACTAGCGGGACCTACGAGCAGTACTTC. Protein sequence: CSVEGLPTSGTYEQYF.

The chain joins TRBV7-9 to TRBJ2-7; 7 bases match TRBD2. Trimming took 4 bases from V and 2 from J; bases not matched to a gene: 2. This CDR3 contains 13 residues. Germline V gene data show CDR1 as SEHNR and CDR2 as FQNEAQ (reference sequence). CDR3 DNA sequence: TGTGCCAGCAGCTCTAGCGGTCCCTACGAGCAGTACTTC. Translated, it gives CASSSSGPYEQYF.